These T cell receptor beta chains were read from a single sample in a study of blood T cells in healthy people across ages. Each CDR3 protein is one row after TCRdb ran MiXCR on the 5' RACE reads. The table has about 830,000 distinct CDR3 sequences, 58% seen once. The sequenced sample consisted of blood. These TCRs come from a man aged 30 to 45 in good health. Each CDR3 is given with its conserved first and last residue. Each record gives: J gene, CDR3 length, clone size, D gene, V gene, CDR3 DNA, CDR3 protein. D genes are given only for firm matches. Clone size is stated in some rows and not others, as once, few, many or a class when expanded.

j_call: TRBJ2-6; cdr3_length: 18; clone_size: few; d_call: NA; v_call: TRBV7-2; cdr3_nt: TGTGCCAGCAGCCCGAAGGTGCTCCACAGCTCTGGGGCCAACGTCCTGACTTTC; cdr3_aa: CASSPKVLHSSGANVLTF
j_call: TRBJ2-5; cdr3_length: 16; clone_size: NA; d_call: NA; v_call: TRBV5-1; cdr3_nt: TGCGCCAGCAGCTTAATGCCTGCAGGGTCCGGGGAGACCCAGTACTTC; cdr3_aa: CASSLMPAGSGETQYF
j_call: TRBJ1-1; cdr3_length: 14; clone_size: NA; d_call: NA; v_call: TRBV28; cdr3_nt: TGTGCCAGCATCCAGGGAGGGGAGAACACTGAAGCTTTCTTT; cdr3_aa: CASIQGGENTEAFF
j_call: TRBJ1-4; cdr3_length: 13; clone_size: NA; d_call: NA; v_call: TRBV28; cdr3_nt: TGTGCCAGCCGCAGGGTGTTAAGTGAAAAACTGTTTTTT; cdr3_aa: CASRRVLSEKLFF
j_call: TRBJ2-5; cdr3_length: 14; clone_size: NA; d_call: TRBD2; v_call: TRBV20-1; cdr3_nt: TGCAGTGCTTCGACTAGCGGCAACCAAGAGACCCAGTACTTC; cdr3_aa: CSASTSGNQETQYF
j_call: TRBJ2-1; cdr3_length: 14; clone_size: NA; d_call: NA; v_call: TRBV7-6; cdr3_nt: TGTGCCAGCAAGGAGGGGGGTTGGGTCAATGAGCAGTTCTTC; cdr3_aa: CASKEGGWVNEQFF
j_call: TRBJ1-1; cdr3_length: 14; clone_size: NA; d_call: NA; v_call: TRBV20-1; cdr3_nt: TGCAGTGCTCCAGATGGCAGGGTGAACACTGAAGCTTTCTTT; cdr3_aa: CSAPDGRVNTEAFF
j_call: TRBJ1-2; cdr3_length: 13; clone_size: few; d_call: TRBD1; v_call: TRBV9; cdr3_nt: TGTGCCAGCAGCTATGGGACAGCGGGTGGCTACACCTTC; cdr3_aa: CASSYGTAGGYTF
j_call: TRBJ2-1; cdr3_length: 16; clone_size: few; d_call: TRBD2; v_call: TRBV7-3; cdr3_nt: TGTGCCAGCAGCTCAAATAGCGGGAGTGGGTACAATGAGCAGTTCTTC; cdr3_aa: CASSSNSGSGYNEQFF
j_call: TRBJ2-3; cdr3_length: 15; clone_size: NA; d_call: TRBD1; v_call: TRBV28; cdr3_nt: TGTGCCAGCAGTTCATCGGACAGGGTTATAGATACGCAGTATTTT; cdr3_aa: CASSSSDRVIDTQYF
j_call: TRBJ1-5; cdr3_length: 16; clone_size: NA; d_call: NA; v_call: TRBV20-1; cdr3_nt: TGCAGTGCTAGAGTAGCTGGCGGGTATAGCAATCAGCCCCAGCATTTT; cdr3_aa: CSARVAGGYSNQPQHF
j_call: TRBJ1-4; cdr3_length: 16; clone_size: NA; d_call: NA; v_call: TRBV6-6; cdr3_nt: TGTGCCAGCAGTTACCCGGGAACTCGTGAAGGGTCAAAACTGTTTTTT; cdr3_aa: CASSYPGTREGSKLFF
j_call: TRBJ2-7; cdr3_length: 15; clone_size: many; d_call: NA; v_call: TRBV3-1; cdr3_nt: TGTGCCAGCAGCCTACACCTGGGACACTTCTACGAGCAGTACTTC; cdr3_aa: CASSLHLGHFYEQYF
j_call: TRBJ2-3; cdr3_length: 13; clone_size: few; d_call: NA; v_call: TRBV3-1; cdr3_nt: TGTGCCAGCACACACTCAACTAGAAACGCGCAGTATTTT; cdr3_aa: CASTHSTRNAQYF
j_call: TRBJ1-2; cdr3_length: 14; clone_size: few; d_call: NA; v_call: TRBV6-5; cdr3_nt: TGTGCCAGCAGTTACGCCGAGGGACCAGGTGGCTACACCTTC; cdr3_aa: CASSYAEGPGGYTF
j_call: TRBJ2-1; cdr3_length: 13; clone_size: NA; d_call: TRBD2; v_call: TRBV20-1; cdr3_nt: TGCAGTGGTGGGGGAGGGCCCTACAATGAGCAGTTCTTC; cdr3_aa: CSGGGGPYNEQFF
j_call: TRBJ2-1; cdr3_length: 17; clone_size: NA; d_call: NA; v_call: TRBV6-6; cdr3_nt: TGTGCCAGCAGTTTTCCCCAGGGGCGCCTAGGGGACAATGAGCAGTTCTTC; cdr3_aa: CASSFPQGRLGDNEQFF
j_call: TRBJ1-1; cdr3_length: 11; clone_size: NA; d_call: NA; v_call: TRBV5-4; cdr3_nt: TGTGCCAGCAGCTTGCAATCTGAAGCTTTCTTT; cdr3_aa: CASSLQSEAFF
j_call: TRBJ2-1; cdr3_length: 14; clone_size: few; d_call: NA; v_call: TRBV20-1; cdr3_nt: TGCAGTGCTAGAGCAAATGAATGGTCGAGTGAGCAGTTCTTC; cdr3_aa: CSARANEWSSEQFF
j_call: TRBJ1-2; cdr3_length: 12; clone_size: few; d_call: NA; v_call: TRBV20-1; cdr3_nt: TGCAGTGCTCAAGGGGCCCACTATGGCTACACCTTC; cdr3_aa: CSAQGAHYGYTF
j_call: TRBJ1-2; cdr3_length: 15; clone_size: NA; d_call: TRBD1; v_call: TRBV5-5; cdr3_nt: TGTGCCAGCAGCTTGGAGGGGACAGTTGGTTATGGCTACACCTTC; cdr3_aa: CASSLEGTVGYGYTF
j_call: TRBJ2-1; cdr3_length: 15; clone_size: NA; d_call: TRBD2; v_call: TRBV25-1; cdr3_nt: TGTGCCAGCAGCCCGACTAGCGGGGGCCGAGCGGAGCAGTTCTTC; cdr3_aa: CASSPTSGGRAEQFF
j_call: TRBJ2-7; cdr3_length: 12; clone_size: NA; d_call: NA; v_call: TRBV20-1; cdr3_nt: TGCAGTGTACCGGCAGGGGACCACGAGCAGTACTTC; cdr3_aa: CSVPAGDHEQYF
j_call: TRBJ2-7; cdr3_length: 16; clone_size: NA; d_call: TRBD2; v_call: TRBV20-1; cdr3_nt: TGCAGTGCCCCGACATCGAGCGGGGAGGGCCCCTACGAGCAGTACTTC; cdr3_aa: CSAPTSSGEGPYEQYF
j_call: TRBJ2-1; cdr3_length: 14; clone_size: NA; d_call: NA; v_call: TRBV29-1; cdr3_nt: TGCAGCGTTGACGGACCCCGCGCCTACAATGAGCAGTTCTTC; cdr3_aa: CSVDGPRAYNEQFF
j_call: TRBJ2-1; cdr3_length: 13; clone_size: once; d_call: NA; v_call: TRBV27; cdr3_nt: TGTGCCAGCAGTAATAAAGGGAACAATGAGCAGTTCTTC; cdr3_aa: CASSNKGNNEQFF
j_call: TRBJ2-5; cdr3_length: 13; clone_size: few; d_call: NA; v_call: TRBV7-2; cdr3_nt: TGTGCCAGCAGCCCTAACGTGGCGAGTGAGCAGTACTTC; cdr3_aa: CASSPNVASEQYF
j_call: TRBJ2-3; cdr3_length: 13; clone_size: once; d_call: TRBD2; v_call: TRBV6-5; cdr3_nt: TGTGCCAGCAGTTCGACGGTCCGGGAGGGATTGTATTTT; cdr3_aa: CASSSTVREGLYF
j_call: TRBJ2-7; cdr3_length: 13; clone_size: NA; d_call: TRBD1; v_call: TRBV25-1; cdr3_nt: TGTGCCATCAGCCGGGACAGAGCCTACGAGCAGTACTTC; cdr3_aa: CAISRDRAYEQYF
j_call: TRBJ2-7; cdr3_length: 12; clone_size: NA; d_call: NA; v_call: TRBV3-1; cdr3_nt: TGTGCCAGCAGCCAATGGGAGGAGGAGCAGTACTTC; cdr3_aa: CASSQWEEEQYF
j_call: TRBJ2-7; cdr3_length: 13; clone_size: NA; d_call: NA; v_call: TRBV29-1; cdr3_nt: TGCAGCGTTGCCGAGGGATTTGGTTACGAGCAGTACTTC; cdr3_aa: CSVAEGFGYEQYF
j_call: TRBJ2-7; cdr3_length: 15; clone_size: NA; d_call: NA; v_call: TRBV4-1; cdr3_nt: TGCGCCAGCAGCCAAGTGCGTGGGGGGAGCTACGAGCAGTACTTC; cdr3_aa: CASSQVRGGSYEQYF
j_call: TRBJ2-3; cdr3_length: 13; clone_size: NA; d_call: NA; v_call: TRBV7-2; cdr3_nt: TGTGCCAGCGGCTGGCGGGGCGTAGATACGCAGTATTTT; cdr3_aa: CASGWRGVDTQYF
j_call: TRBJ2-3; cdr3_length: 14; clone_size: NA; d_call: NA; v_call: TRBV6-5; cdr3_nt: TGTGCCACTGCGCCTTCGCCAGGGGAACATACGCAGTATTTT; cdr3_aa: CATAPSPGEHTQYF
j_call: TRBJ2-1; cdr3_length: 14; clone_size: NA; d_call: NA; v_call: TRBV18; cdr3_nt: TGTGCCAGCTCACCACCGCGGGGACGGAATGAGCAGTTCTTC; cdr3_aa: CASSPPRGRNEQFF
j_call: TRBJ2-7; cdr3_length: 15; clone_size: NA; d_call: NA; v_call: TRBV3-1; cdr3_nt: TGTGCCAGCAGCCAAGGGGTGGGGGGAAGCTACGAGCAGTACTTC; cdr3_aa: CASSQGVGGSYEQYF
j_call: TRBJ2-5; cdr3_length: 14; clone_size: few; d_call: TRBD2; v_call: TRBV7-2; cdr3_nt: TGTGCCAGCAGCGCTAGCGGGTTCCAAGAGACCCAGTACTTC; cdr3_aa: CASSASGFQETQYF
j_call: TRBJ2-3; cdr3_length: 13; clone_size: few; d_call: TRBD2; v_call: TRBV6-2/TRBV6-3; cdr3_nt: TGTGCCAGCAGTTTAGGGAGGGCCGATACGCAGTATTTT; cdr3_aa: CASSLGRADTQYF
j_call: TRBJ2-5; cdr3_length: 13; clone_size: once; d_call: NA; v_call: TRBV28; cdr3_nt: TGTGCCAGCATGGGCTCCTCTTCGGAGACCCAGTACTTC; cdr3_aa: CASMGSSSETQYF
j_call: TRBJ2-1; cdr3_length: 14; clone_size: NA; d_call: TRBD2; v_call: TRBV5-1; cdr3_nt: TGCGCCAGCAGCTCAGCGGGAGCTGGTTCCGAGCAGTTCTTC; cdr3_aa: CASSSAGAGSEQFF
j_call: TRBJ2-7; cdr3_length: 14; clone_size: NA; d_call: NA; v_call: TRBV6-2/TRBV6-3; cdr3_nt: TGTGCCAGCGGCCAGACAACCCTTGGGTACGAGCAGTACTTC; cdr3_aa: CASGQTTLGYEQYF
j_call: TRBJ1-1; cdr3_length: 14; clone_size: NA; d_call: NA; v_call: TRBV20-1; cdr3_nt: TGCAGTGCTAGCTCCGCTATGGCGCATACTGAAGCTTTCTTT; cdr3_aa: CSASSAMAHTEAFF
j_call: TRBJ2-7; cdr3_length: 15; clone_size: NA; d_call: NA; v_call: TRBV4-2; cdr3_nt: TGTGCCAGCAGCCAAGATGATAGCGGAGCCTACGAGCAGTACTTC; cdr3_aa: CASSQDDSGAYEQYF
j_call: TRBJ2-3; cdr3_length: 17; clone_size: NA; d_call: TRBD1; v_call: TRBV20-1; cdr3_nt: TGCAGTGCTAGAGTTCAGCCGGGACAGGGGATGTCAGGTACGCAGTATTTT; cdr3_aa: CSARVQPGQGMSGTQYF
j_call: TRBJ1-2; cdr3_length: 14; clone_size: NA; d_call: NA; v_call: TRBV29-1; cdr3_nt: TGCAGCGTTGAGTGGGAGGAGCGGGCGCGAGGCTACACCTTC; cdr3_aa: CSVEWEERARGYTF
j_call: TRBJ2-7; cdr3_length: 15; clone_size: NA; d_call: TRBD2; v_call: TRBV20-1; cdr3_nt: TGCAGTGCTAGAGATTCGGCGGGAGTTATCAACGAGCAGTACTTC; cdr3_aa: CSARDSAGVINEQYF
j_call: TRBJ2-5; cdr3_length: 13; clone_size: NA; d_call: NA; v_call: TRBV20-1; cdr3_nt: TGCAGTGCTCACCGTGCTTACCAAGAGACCCAGTACTTC; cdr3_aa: CSAHRAYQETQYF
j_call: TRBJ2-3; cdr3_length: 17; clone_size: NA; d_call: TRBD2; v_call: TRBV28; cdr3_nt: TGTGCCAGCAGTTTGGCACTAGCGGGGGGGCTCACAGATACGCAGTATTTT; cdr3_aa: CASSLALAGGLTDTQYF
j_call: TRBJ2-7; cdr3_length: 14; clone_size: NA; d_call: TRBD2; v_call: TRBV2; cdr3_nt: TGTGCCAGCAGAAAGTTAGCGGGAGGGAACGAGCAGTACTTC; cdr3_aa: CASRKLAGGNEQYF